A single sample is the source of the 22 T cell receptor beta chains below, sequenced in a study of cytomegalovirus exposure and HLA in healthy donors. Use of 60 Vbeta and 13 Jbeta primers characterized the PCR. Profiled with immunoSEQ multiplex PCR; TCRdb holds only in-frame clones, not every one. Of about 130,000 clones listed, 75% to 85% are singletons. Specimen: PBMCs. The source is a woman aged 40 to 50 in good health and CMV-seronegative.

CDR3 sequence: CASSLRSTVEAFF. The CDR3 nucleotides are TGTGCCAGCAGCTTAAGATCGACAGTAGAAGCTTTCTTT. The chain combines TRBV7-2 with TRBJ1-1; weak D call: TRBD1 (5 bases). The V and J ends lost 2 bases and 8 bases respectively, with 12 bases between them. Germline loops: CDR1 SGHTA, CDR2 FQGNSA. The CDR3 consists of 13 residues.

J is TRBJ2-7 and V is TRBV28, with a tentative D call TRBD1 (5 bases). CDR1 and CDR2 (germline): MDHEN, SYDVKM. V was cut by 3 bases and J by 4 bases, with 13 bases left in between. The CDR3 length is 14 residues. The chain's CDR3 is CASSLYDRAYEQYF. CDR3 bases: TGTGCCAGCAGTTTGTATGACAGAGCGTACGAGCAGTACTTC.

V usage is TRBV2 and J usage is TRBJ1-3, with D perhaps matching TRBD1 (5 bases). CDR1 SNHLY and CDR2 FYNNEI come from the germline V gene. Trimming took off 3 bases at V and 2 bases at J, with 14 bases between the two ends. The CDR3 length is 16 residues. CDR3 loop: CASSEQGSKAGNTIYF. Written as DNA, the CDR3 is TGTGCCAGCAGTGAGCAGGGAAGTAAGGCTGGAAACACCATATATTTT.

This clone has a single count. The rearrangement links TRBV5-6 to TRBJ1-1, with TRBD1 matching over 7 bases. Germline trimming cut 2 bases from V and 8 bases from J; bases unmatched to any gene: 9. Germline-derived CDR1 and CDR2 are SGHDT and YYEEEE. This CDR3 has 14 amino acids. CDR3 loop: CASSFRTGRREAFF. For the CDR3, the DNA is TGTGCCAGCAGCTTTCGGACAGGTCGAAGGGAAGCTTTCTTT.

Here the CDR3 reads CASSLAPGLSTEAFF. For the CDR3, the DNA is TGCGCCAGCAGCTTGGCTCCGGGGTTGAGTACTGAAGCTTTCTTT. V is TRBV5-1 and J is TRBJ1-1; D unclear. V was clipped by 0 bases and J by 5 bases, with 14 bases between them. Germline lookup yields CDR1 SGHRS and CDR2 YFSETQ. This CDR3 is built from 15 residues.

The CDR3 nucleotides are TGCAGCGTTGTGGGAGGGGGGGATGGCTACACCTTC. Its translation is CSVVGGGDGYTF. This chain links TRBV29-1 with TRBJ1-2; D possibly corresponds to TRBD1 (6 bases). Trimming cost V 4 bases and J 6 bases, with 12 bases left between them. This CDR3 is built from 12 residues. Germline V CDR1 and CDR2: SQVTM, ANQGSEA. Complete variable domain (other parts from reference TRBV29-1 and TRBJ1-2): SAVISQKPSRDICQRGTSLTIQCQVDSQVTMMFWYRQQPGQSLTLIATANQGSEATYESGFVIDKFPISRPNLTFSTLTVSNMSPEDSSIYLCSVVGGGDGYTFGSGTRLTVV.

The chain is built from TRBV5-4 and TRBJ1-5, with D possibly TRBD1 on 6 matching bases. V was clipped by 3 bases and J by 4 bases, with 11 bases between them. Germline CDR1 reads SGHNT; CDR2 reads YYREEE (reference sequence). The CDR3 totals 14 residues. CDR3 nucleotides: TGTGCCAGCAGCTCGGACAGCTCGAATCAGCCCCAGCATTTT. Translated, it gives CASSSDSSNQPQHF.

This clone was counted once. The chain recombines TRBV4-1 with TRBJ2-1; 9 bases line up with TRBD2. Trimming took 0 bases from V and 2 from J; bases not matched to a gene: 5. Germline V gene data show CDR1 as MGHRA and CDR2 as YSYEKL. There are 17 residues in the CDR3. The CDR3 here is CASSQDSASGAYNEQFF. The DNA for the CDR3 is TGCGCCAGCAGCCAAGACTCGGCTAGCGGGGCCTACAATGAGCAGTTCTTC.

The rearrangement links TRBV5-4 to TRBJ2-2, with D perhaps matching TRBD1 (6 bases). Trimming left V 0 bases short and J 2 bases short, with 11 bases between. CDR1 and CDR2 from the germline V gene are SGHNT and YYREEE (reference sequence). This CDR3 has 16 amino acids. The CDR3 loop is CASSLAQGSNTGELFF. The CDR3 DNA reads as TGTGCCAGCAGCTTGGCACAGGGATCTAACACCGGGGAGCTGTTTTTT.

V usage is TRBV28 and J usage is TRBJ1-1; tentative D call: TRBD1 (6 bases). Trimming took off 1 base at V and 0 bases at J, with 9 bases between the two ends. CDR3 length: 15 residues. Germline V lookup: CDR1 MDHEN, CDR2 SYDVKM. In nucleotides, the CDR3 is TGTGCCAGCAGTTTATCGGGACATTTGAACACTGAAGCTTTCTTT. Translating gives CASSLSGHLNTEAFF. The full variable domain, rest sourced from reference TRBV28 and TRBJ1-1, is DVKVTQSSRYLVKRTGEKVFLECVQDMDHENMFWYRQDPGLGLRLIYFSYDVKMKEKGDIPEGYSVSREKKERFSLILESASTNQTSMYLCASSLSGHLNTEAFFGQGTRLTVV.

This clone was counted only a few times. The V gene is TRBV11-2, the J gene TRBJ2-5; 12 bases are a match to TRBD2. Germline-derived CDR1 and CDR2 are SGHAT and FQNNGV. The V gene end was trimmed by 1 base and the J gene end by 3 bases; junction bases not matched to a gene: 9. The CDR3 loop spans 18 amino acids. DNA for the CDR3: TGTGCCAGCAGCTTAGGGTCTAGGACTAGCGGGGTCGAAGAGACCCAGTACTTC. The encoded protein is CASSLGSRTSGVEETQYF.

This chain uses TRBV6-5 with TRBJ1-2, with D hard to call. There are 14 residues in the CDR3. Trimming left V 4 bases short and J 2 bases short, with 11 bases between. CDR1 is MNHEY, CDR2 SVGAGI, per germline. The CDR3 DNA sequence: TGTGCCAGCAGTTTACAGCGGCGGAACTATGGCTACACCTTC. Its translation: CASSLQRRNYGYTF.

This sequence joins TRBV6-5 and TRBJ1-1; 8 bases fit TRBD1. With V trimmed by 6 bases and J by 1 base, 4 bases remained unmatched. Germline V gene sequence: CDR1 MNHEY, CDR2 SVGAGI. The length of the CDR3 is 14 residues. The CDR3 DNA is TGTGCCAGCAGACGGACAGGGCCGAACACTGAAGCTTTCTTT. It specifies CASRRTGPNTEAFF.

The V call is TRBV7-2, the J call TRBJ2-7, with D possibly matching TRBD1 (6 bases). The V gene's germline CDR1 is SGHTA and CDR2 FQGNSA. The CDR3 runs 13 residues. V lost 3 bases and J 4 bases, leaving 10 bases between the germline ends. CDR3: CASSFQGLYEQYF. CDR3 nucleotides: TGTGCCAGCAGCTTCCAGGGGCTTTACGAGCAGTACTTC. The full variable domain, with the rest looked up from reference TRBV7-2 and TRBJ2-7, is GAGVSQSPSNKVTEKGKDVELRCDPISGHTALYWYRQSLGQGLEFLIYFQGNSAPDKSGLPSDRFSAERTGGSVSTLTIQRTQQEDSAVYLCASSFQGLYEQYFGPGTRLTVT.

This chain uses TRBV21-1 with TRBJ2-1; the table's TRBD2 call for D was not verified on the DNA. TRBV21-1 is an annotated pseudogene. This CDR3 region has 15 residues. CDR3: CASSKGGLEGNEQFF. The CDR3 DNA reads TGTGCCAGCAGCAAAGGGGGACTAGAAGGGAATGAGCAGTTCTTC.

This clone showed up just a few times. The chain combines TRBV29-1 with TRBJ1-2, with 7 bases aligning to TRBD1. The CDR3 spans 13 residues. J lost 5 bases, V lost 6 bases, and 9 bases had no gene match. Germline values: CDR1 SQVTM, CDR2 ANQGSEA. In DNA form, the CDR3 reads TGCAGCGTCTTAATGGACAGGCGTTATGGCTACACCTTC. It yields the protein CSVLMDRRYGYTF.

The rearrangement joins TRBV25-1 to TRBJ2-6, with a tentative D call TRBD2 (5 bases). Germline CDR1 MGHDK, CDR2 SYGVNS. CDR3 length equals 17 residues. Trimming removed 7 bases at V and 0 bases at J, with 16 bases between. The CDR3 coding sequence is TGTGCCAGCATTGCACCGGGGATCGACTCTGGGGCCAACGTCCTGACTTTC. Translated, it gives CASIAPGIDSGANVLTF.

The chain recombines TRBV29-1 with TRBJ1-2, with 7 bases lining up with TRBD1. The J segment lost 2 bases and the V segment lost 7 bases, leaving 7 bases of the junction unmatched. Germline assignment: CDR1 SQVTM and CDR2 ANQGSEA. CDR3 length equals 13 residues. The CDR3 reads CSAETGINYGYTF. In nucleotides, the CDR3 is TGCAGCGCGGAGACAGGGATCAACTATGGCTACACCTTC.

The V call is TRBV2, the J call TRBJ2-2; possibly TRBD1 for D (8 bases). Germline CDR1 SNHLY, CDR2 FYNNEI. The CDR3 is 15 amino acids. Trimming left V 8 bases short and J 1 base short, with 14 bases between. CDR3 residues: CASQSGTGNTGELFF. The CDR3 bases are TGTGCCAGCCAAAGCGGGACAGGGAACACCGGGGAGCTGTTTTTT.

The chain carries TRBV5-1 and TRBJ2-3, with a tentative D call TRBD2 (6 bases). The length of the CDR3 is 16 residues. Trimming removed 3 bases from V and 5 bases from J, with 19 bases in between. CDR1 is SGHRS and CDR2 is YFSETQ in the germline V gene. The CDR3 spells CASSSVETAGGDTQYF. CDR3 sequence (DNA): TGCGCCAGCAGCTCTGTGGAGACAGCGGGTGGAGATACGCAGTATTTT.

This rearrangement joins TRBV10-3 to TRBJ1-2, with TRBD1 matching 8 bases. Trimming at V came to 6 bases and at J to 0 bases, leaving 3 bases not matched to a gene. CDR3 length equals 14 residues. Per the germline V gene, CDR1 is ENHRY and CDR2 is SYGVKD. The chain's CDR3 is CAISQGATNYGYTF. The CDR3 DNA is TGTGCCATCAGCCAGGGGGCTACTAACTATGGCTACACCTTC.

The V call is TRBV4-3, the J call TRBJ1-4; a possible D gene is TRBD1 (5 bases). Germline V lookup: CDR1 LGHNA, CDR2 YSLEER. V was cut by 0 bases and J by 0 bases, with 17 bases left in between. This CDR3 spans 19 amino acids. The CDR3 coding sequence is TGCGCCAGCAGCCAAGAAGGACCGGGGGTCCTAGCAACTAATGAAAAACTGTTTTTT. It is translated as CASSQEGPGVLATNEKLFF.